This note documents a single T cell receptor beta chain sequence. What antigen it recognizes has not been identified. Nothing much larger sits one base from this clone, and base qualities are not available. This entry belongs to a study of T cell responses to AZD1222 COVID-19 vaccine (dated by TCRdb to about 2021). Looking at the study overall: Because spike-specific TCR depth and breadth did not differ between the two schedules, AZD1222 recipients who got a second dose at roughly 4 weeks were pooled with those who got a second dose at roughly 12 weeks. A total of about 250 trial participants underwent TCR sequencing, of whom nearly 210 had received two doses of AZD1222 and approximately 25 had received two doses of the MenACWY control vaccine. Trial participants were enrolled by age into 18-55, 56-69 and 70-plus year subgroups, with roughly 160, 29 and 62 TCR-sequenced participants respectively. Study-wide conclusions, independent of this receptor: CD4 TCRs associated with the vaccine covered the entire spike protein, and the dominant responses were in regions 160-218 and 743-854. Most participants were white British and females outnumbered males, and the authors suggested that clonal diversity may have been underestimated. Spike-specific TCR breadth and depth rose significantly after two AZD1222 doses compared with day 0 and with MenACWY recipients. No day 14 peak-response samples were available, so repertoires were characterized only after the peak T cell response. Epitopes outside the regions mutated in the B.1.351 and B.1.1.7 variants were reportedly recognized by nearly half of the unique spike-specific TCRs. Conclusions about previously exposed vaccinees were limited because only a handful of AZD1222 recipients were SARS-CoV-2 seropositive at baseline. The 56-69-year group was small, and its depth increase did not reach significance, likely because of low power.

The CDR3 regions of human TCRbeta chains were analyzed by immunosequencing. The study's processing was this. Repertoire TCRs were checked for matches against a reference library of SARS-CoV-2-specific TCRs that had been generated using the MIRA antigen-specificity platform. Breadth was defined as the fraction of unique TCRs that were SARS-CoV-2-associated, and depth was defined as the fraction of total T cells that were SARS-CoV-2-associated. Using the MIRA data, every spike-specific TCR was mapped to the spike region that the TCR reacted to and assigned to either a CD4 or a CD8 class. Log10-transformed breadth and depth values were compared by one-way ANOVA with Sidak's multiple comparisons tests. The source is immuneACCESS, and TCRdb retained only in-frame sequences with V and J called. Part of the clones is not carried over; for the studies checked, unresolved V genes explain less than half of this, and the remainder is unexplained. Clone size and the V and J calls come from that table; the DNA yielded D and trimming. The table for this sample lists about 170,000 clones; approximately 92% of them were counted only once. The top ten clones comprise roughly 1.6% of the sample.

CDR1 MNHEY and CDR2 SVGAGI were looked up in the germline V gene. The CDR3, from cysteine to phenylalanine, totals 14 residues. Only CDR3 DNA is held: 42 bases, read in frame from base 1. V is trimmed back by 6 bases and J by 5 bases, and the junction contains 8 bases that no gene match accounts for. This specimen's time point label, interpreted: baseline before first vaccination. Vaccinee samples were obtained from the UK trials COV001 and COV002, which included a single-blind randomized controlled phase 2/3 trial of AZD1222 (ChAdOx1 nCoV-19) in healthy adults. For TCRbeta chain sequencing, PBMC samples from trial participants were taken at day 0 and at day 28 after the second dose.

The sample in question was peripheral blood, obtained on day 0 of AZD1222 vaccination. The receptor comes from an adult in good health. The chain is made from TRBV6-5 and TRBJ2-7, and TRBD2 aligns with 9 junction nucleotides. CDR3 loop: CASSRGRGGNEQYF. In nucleotides, the sequence is TGTGCCAGCAGCCGAGGGCGGGGGGGCAACGAGCAGTACTTC.